These 9 T cell receptor beta chains originate from one sample sequenced in a study of shared clonotypes between healthy human individuals. The assay was immunoSEQ multiplex PCR, and TCRdb's table has in-frame clones only and misses some. In the table there are under 1,900,000 clones, approximately 98.5% of which are singletons. Sequencing was performed on naive CD4+ T cells sorted from blood. Subset of the sample: CD45RA+ positively selected. Receptors were obtained from a man between 25 and 39 years old in good health.

V and J are TRBV4-3 and TRBJ2-1; TRBD2 aligns across 8 bases. CDR1 and CDR2 (germline): LGHNA, YSLEER. The junction had 2 bases not matched to a gene; V was cut back by 1 base and J by 9 bases. This CDR3 has 13 amino acids. CDR3 protein: CASSQAGGPEQFF. The CDR3 DNA is TGCGCCAGCAGCCAAGCGGGGGGGCCTGAGCAGTTCTTC.

This sequence joins TRBV16 and TRBJ1-1; weak D call: TRBD1 (6 bases). This CDR3 comprises 16 residues. Germline assignment: CDR1 KGHSY and CDR2 FQNENV. V was clipped by 0 bases and J by 1 base, with 12 bases between them. CDR3 residues: CASSQSLRTENTEAFF. In DNA form, the CDR3 reads TGTGCCAGCAGCCAATCCTTACGGACAGAGAACACTGAAGCTTTCTTT.

The chain joins TRBV10-3 to TRBJ1-4; D perhaps matches TRBD1 (6 bases). CDR3 size: 13 residues. Germline CDR1 reads ENHRY; CDR2 reads SYGVKD. The V end was cut by 4 bases, the J end by 8 bases, with 11 bases between. DNA for the CDR3: TGTGCCATCAGTGGGGGGGCAGGCGAAAAACTGTTTTTT. Translating it yields CAISGGAGEKLFF.

CDR3: CASSSPRGSGSYEQYF. CDR3 DNA sequence: TGTGCCAGCAGCTCCCCCCGGGGTAGCGGCTCCTACGAGCAGTACTTC. The chain employs TRBV27 and TRBJ2-7, with D perhaps matching TRBD2 (6 bases). This CDR3 is 16 amino acids long. Deletions cut 6 bases from V and 0 bases from J, with 18 bases between. The germline V gene encodes CDR1 MNHEY and CDR2 SMNVEV (reference sequence).

This chain joins TRBV5-1 and TRBJ2-3, with 13 bases fitting TRBD2. CDR1 is SGHRS, CDR2 YFSETQ, per germline. The CDR3 covers 21 residues. V was pared by 4 bases and J by 0 bases, with 17 bases of the junction left unmatched. In DNA form, the CDR3 reads TGCGCCAGCAGCCAAAAACCCCTGGGACTAGCGGGAACCACTAGCACAGATACGCAGTATTTT. This translates into CASSQKPLGLAGTTSTDTQYF.

CDR3: CASSPPRVGNIQYF. CDR3 bases: TGTGCCAGCTCACCACCTAGGGTCGGAAACATTCAGTACTTC. J is TRBJ2-4 and V is TRBV18; D not resolved. Trimming pared 0 bases from V and 6 bases from J, leaving 9 bases between. Germline V gene lookup returns CDR1 KGHSH and CDR2 LQKENI. The CDR3 contains 14 residues.

The rearrangement links TRBV5-1 to TRBJ1-2; 7 bases align to TRBD1. The germline gives CDR1 SGHRS, CDR2 YFSETQ. Trimming at V came to 4 bases and at J to 6 bases, leaving 9 bases not matched to a gene. The CDR3 runs 14 residues. CDR3 residues: CASSLATGWDGYTF. In DNA form, the CDR3 reads TGCGCCAGCAGCCTAGCGACAGGGTGGGATGGCTACACCTTC.

The chain combines TRBV6-1 with TRBJ2-2; tentatively, D is TRBD2 (6 bases). V lost 4 bases and J 5 bases, leaving 17 bases between the germline ends. The CDR3 extends over 16 amino acids. The V gene's germline CDR1 is MNHNS and CDR2 SASEGT. DNA for the CDR3: TGTGCCAGCAGTGGGTTCCCCGCGGGAAGAACCGGGGAGCTGTTTTTT. Translated: CASSGFPAGRTGELFF.

This chain joins TRBV6-6 and TRBJ2-2; D is ambiguous. This CDR3 contains 14 residues. Trimming stripped 7 bases from V and 0 bases from J, with 9 bases between. Germline loops: CDR1 MNHNY, CDR2 SVGAGI (reference sequence). CDR3: CASMRGPNTGELFF. In nucleotides, the CDR3 is TGTGCCAGCATGAGAGGACCGAACACCGGGGAGCTGTTTTTT.